This TCR beta chain was retrieved from a study of T cells in localized non-small cell lung cancer. The CDR3 is 16 amino acids. The germline gives CDR1 LNHNV, CDR2 YYDKDF (reference sequence). Unmatched junction bases numbered 10, after V lost 2 bases and J lost 6 bases. Study outcomes and limitations: Appearances in adjacent lung were noted for a median 57 of the top 100 tumor clones.

Worth noting for this clone: Antigen unknown.

Generated by immunoSEQ multiplex PCR, the TCRdb table keeps only in-frame clones and is missing some. The sample shows 21,000 or so clones, roughly 87% of them seen only once. This TCR was sampled from a male donor at least 60 years old with stage II lung adenocarcinoma. The material sequenced was peripheral blood mononuclear cells, taken before any cancer treatment. The rearrangement uses TRBV15 and TRBJ2-5; 9 nucleotides match TRBD1. CDR3 DNA: TGTGCCACCAGCAGACCGGGACAGGGCCCCAAGAAGACCCAGTACTTC. It translates to CATSRPGQGPKKTQYF.